This note documents a single TCR beta chain sequence. Its target is not known. Deletions cut 3 bases from V and 8 bases from J, with 14 bases between. The CDR3 totals 13 residues. CDR1 and CDR2 (germline): SGHNT, YYREEE (reference sequence). From the reads, TCRdb called clonotypes with MiXCR, one entry per CDR3 protein. The table shows some 400,000 distinct CDR3 sequences, with 15% to 20% occurring only once. This sample is part of a study of T cell repertoires in cytomegalovirus infection. Across the whole study: It was the public TCR beta signatures that indicated both CMV infection and matching HLA type. Study outcomes and limitations: Predominance within the ex vivo response was attributable to HLA-C-restricted CMV-specific TCR beta clonotypes.

Material: PBMCs. The J gene is TRBJ1-2, the V gene TRBV5-4; D might be TRBD1 (6 bases). The clonotype comes from a human donor in good health (CMV status not recorded). Some clones in this sample may be carry-over from other donors' samples. CDR3 coding DNA: TGTGCCAGCAGCTACGTACAGGGATCAGGCTACACCTTC. This sequence encodes CASSYVQGSGYTF.